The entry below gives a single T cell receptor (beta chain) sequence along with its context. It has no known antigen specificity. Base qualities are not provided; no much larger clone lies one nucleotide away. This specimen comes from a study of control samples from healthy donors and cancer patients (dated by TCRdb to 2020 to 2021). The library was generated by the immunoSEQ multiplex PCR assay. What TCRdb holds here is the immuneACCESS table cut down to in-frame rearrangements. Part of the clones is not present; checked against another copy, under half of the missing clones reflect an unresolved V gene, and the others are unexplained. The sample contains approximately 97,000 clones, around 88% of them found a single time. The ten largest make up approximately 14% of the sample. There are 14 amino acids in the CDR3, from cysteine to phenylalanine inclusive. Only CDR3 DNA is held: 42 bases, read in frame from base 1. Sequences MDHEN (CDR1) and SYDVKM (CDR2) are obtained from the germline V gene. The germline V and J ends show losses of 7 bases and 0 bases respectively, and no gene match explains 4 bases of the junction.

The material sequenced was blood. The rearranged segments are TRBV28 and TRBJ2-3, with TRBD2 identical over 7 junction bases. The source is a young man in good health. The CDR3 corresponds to CASNREASTDTQYF. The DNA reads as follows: TGTGCCAGCAATCGGGAGGCCAGCACAGATACGCAGTATTTT. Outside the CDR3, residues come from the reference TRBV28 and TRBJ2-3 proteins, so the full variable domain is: DVKVTQSSRYLVKRTGEKVFLECVQDMDHENMFWYRQDPGLGLRLIYFSYDVKMKEKGDIPEGYSVSREKKERFSLILESASTNQTSMYLCASNREASTDTQYFGPGTRLTVL.